This T cell receptor (beta chain) was captured by sequencing in a study of vaccination effects on CD4 cells after COVID-19. CDR3 length: 14 residues. The ends lost 0 bases at V and 7 bases at J; junction bases unmatched: 4. Germline CDR1 and CDR2: SGHRS and YFSETQ. Antigen-specific CD4+ T cells were first expanded with viral peptide pools by the ViraFEST assay and only then sequenced. At the end of more than 8 days of culture, CD4+ T cells were isolated. PBMC were cultured at under 2.5 million per well with 8 to 10 IU/ml IL-2 and 8 to 10 ug/ml peptides. Using immunoSEQ multiplex PCR, the repertoire was profiled, and TCRdb retains in-frame clones only, with some absent. This sample has 30,000 to 35,000 clones, with 55% to 75% found just once. Comment on this clone: Its antigen is not known.

Findings of the study overall: At late timepoints after vaccination, vaccine- and infection-induced clones shrank markedly.

The gene calls are TRBV5-1 and TRBJ2-1, with 7 bases that match TRBD1. Sample: CD4+ T cells from PBMCs cultured with HCoV-229E spike peptides, taken before COVID-19 vaccination. The clonotype was recovered from a human donor who received a COVID-19 vaccine. The CDR3 coding sequence is TGCGCCAGCAGCTTGGGGGGACAGATGAATGAGCAGTTCTTC. This translates into CASSLGGQMNEQFF.